The TCR beta chain under discussion was sequenced for a study of T cell changes during pregnancy in multiple sclerosis. V lost 4 bases, J lost 0 bases, and 19 bases lay in between. CDR3 size: 18 residues. The germline gives CDR1 SGHAT, CDR2 FQNNGV. Measured with immunoSEQ multiplex PCR; TCRdb has only the in-frame clones, and not every one. The profile shows some 44,000 clones, approximately 90% of them singletons. The sequencing used CD4+ T cells from peripheral blood mononuclear cells, collected in the third trimester of pregnancy. This receptor was taken from a female donor with multiple sclerosis, enrolled in a pregnancy study. This chain joins TRBV11-2 and TRBJ2-4; TRBD1 is a possible D gene (6 bases). In nucleotides, the CDR3 is TGTGCCAGCAGCTCCGCCCCGGACAGATTGGTAGCCAAAAACATTCAGTACTTC. It codes for CASSSAPDRLVAKNIQYF.